The entry below gives a single T cell receptor (beta chain) sequence along with its context. The data stem from a study of blood T cell repertoires in COVID-19. This CDR3 region has 14 residues. Germline CDR1 is MNHNS and CDR2 is SASEGT. V was clipped by 1 base and J by 6 bases, with 13 bases between them. The protocol was immunoSEQ multiplex PCR, while the TCRdb copy is restricted to in-frame clones and leaves out a portion. Here the sample spans around 69,000 clones, around 81% being singletons. Specimen: peripheral blood. J is TRBJ2-7 and V is TRBV6-1; possibly TRBD2 for D (6 bases). This receptor was obtained from a woman in her 70s with acute or convalescent COVID-19. The CDR3 DNA is TGTGCCAGCAGTGAAGTCGGGGAGGTAGGCGAGCAGTACTTC. This sequence encodes CASSEVGEVGEQYF.